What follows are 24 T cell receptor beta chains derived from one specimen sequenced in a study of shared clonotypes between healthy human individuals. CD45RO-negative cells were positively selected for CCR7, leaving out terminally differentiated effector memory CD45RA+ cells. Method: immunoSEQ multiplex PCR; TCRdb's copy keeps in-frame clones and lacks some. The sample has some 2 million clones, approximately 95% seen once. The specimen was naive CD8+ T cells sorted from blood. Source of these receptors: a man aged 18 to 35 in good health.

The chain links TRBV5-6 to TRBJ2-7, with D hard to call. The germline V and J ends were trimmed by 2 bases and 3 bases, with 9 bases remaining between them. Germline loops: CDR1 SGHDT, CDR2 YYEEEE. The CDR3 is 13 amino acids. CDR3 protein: CASSFSNHYEQYF. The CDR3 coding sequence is TGTGCCAGCAGCTTCTCAAACCACTACGAGCAGTACTTC.

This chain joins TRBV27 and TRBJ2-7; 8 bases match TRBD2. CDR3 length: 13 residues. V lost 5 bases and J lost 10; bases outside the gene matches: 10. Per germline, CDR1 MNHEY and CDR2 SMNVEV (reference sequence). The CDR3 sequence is CASSPNLVAGQYF. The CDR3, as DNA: TGTGCCAGCAGTCCCAACCTTGTAGCGGGACAGTACTTC.

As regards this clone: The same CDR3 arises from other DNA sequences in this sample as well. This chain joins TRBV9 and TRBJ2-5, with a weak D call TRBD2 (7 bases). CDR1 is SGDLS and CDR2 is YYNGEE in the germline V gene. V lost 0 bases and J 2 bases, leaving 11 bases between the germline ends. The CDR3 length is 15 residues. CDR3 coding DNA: TGTGCCAGCAGCGTAGAAGGGGGGGGTCAAGAGACCCAGTACTTC. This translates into CASSVEGGGQETQYF.

This CDR3 is CASSEPGQGIYEQYF. The CDR3 DNA follows: TGCGCCAGCAGTGAGCCAGGACAGGGAATCTACGAGCAGTACTTC. The chain has TRBV10-1 and TRBJ2-7; TRBD1 matches 8 bases. Looked up from germline, CDR1 is WNHNN and CDR2 is SYGVQD (reference sequence). Losses at the gene ends were 2 bases for V and 3 bases for J; bases not matched to a gene: 6. The CDR3 runs 15 residues.

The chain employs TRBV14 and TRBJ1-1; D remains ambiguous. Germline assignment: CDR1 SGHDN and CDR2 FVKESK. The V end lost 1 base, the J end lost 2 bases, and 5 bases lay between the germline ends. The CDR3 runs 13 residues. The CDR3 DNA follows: TGTGCCAGCAGCCAAGTCGGTAACACTGAAGCTTTCTTT. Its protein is CASSQVGNTEAFF.

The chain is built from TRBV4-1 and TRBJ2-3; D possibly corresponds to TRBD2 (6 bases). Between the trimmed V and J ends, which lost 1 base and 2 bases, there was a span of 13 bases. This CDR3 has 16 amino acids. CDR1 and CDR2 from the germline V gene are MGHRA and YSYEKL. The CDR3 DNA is TGCGCCAGCAGCCAAGCGGGGGACCCATACACAGATACGCAGTATTTT. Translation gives CASSQAGDPYTDTQYF.

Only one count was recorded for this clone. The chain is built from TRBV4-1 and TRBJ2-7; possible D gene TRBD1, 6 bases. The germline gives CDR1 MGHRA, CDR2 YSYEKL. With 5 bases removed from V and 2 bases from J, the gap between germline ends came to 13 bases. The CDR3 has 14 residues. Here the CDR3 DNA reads TGCGCCAGCAGCTACACAGGGACCACCTACGAGCAGTACTTC. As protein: CASSYTGTTYEQYF.

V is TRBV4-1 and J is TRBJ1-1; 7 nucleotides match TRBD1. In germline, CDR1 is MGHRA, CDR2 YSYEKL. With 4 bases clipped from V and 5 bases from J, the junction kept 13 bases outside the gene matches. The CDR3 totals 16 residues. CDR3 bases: TGCGCCAGCAGCCTCCAACCCGGGACAGAAGGGACTGAAGCTTTCTTT. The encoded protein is CASSLQPGTEGTEAFF.

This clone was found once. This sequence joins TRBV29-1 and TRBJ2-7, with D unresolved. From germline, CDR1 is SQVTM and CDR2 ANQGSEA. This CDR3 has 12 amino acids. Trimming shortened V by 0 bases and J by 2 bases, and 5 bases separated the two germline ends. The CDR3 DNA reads TGCAGCGTTGAAGATCCGACCTACGAGCAGTACTTC. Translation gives CSVEDPTYEQYF.

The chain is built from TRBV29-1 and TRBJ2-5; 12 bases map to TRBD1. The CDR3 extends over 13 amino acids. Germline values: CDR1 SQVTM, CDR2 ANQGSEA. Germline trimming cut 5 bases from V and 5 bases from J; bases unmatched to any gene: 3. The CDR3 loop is CSVPGTGGETQYF. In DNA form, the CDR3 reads TGCAGCGTTCCCGGGACAGGGGGCGAGACCCAGTACTTC.

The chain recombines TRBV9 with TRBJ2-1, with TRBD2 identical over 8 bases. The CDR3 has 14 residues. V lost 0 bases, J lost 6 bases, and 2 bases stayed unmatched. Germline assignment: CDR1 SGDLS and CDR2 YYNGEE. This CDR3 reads CASSVAGGFNEQFF. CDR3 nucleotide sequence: TGTGCCAGCAGCGTAGCGGGAGGGTTCAATGAGCAGTTCTTC.

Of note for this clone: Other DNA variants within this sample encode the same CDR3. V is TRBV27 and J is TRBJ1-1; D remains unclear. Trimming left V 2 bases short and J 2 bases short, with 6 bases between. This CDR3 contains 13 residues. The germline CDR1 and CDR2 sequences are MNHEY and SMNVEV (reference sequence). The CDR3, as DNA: TGTGCCAGCAGTTTAACTGGAAACACTGAAGCTTTCTTT. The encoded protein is CASSLTGNTEAFF.

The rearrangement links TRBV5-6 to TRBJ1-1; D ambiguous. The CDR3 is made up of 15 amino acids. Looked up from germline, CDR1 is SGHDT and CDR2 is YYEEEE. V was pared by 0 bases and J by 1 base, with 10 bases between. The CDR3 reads CASSLARGRNTEAFF. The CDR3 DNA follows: TGTGCCAGCAGCTTGGCCAGAGGTCGGAACACTGAAGCTTTCTTT.

Here the CDR3 reads CASSLAGVEDTQYF. The CDR3 region has the DNA TGTGCCAGCAGTTTAGCGGGAGTAGAAGATACGCAGTATTTT. The chain is built from TRBV6-6 and TRBJ2-3; 9 bases fit TRBD2. J lost 5 bases, V lost 4 bases, and 4 bases had no gene match. This CDR3 is 14 amino acids long. CDR1 is MNHNY and CDR2 is SVGAGI in the germline V gene (reference sequence).

CDR3 sequence: CASSQGTGSTGELFF. The DNA of the CDR3 is TGTGCCAGCTCACAAGGGACAGGGAGCACCGGGGAGCTGTTTTTT. The rearrangement links TRBV18 to TRBJ2-2, with 9 positions matching TRBD1. After removal of 4 bases from V and 4 bases from J, the junction contained 4 bases not matched to a gene. Germline CDR1 is KGHSH and CDR2 is LQKENI. The CDR3 totals 15 residues.

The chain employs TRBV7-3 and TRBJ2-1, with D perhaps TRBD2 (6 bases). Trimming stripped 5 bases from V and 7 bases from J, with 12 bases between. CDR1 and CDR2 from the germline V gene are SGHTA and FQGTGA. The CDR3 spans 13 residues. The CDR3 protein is CASSREAINEQFF. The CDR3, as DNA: TGTGCCAGCAGCAGGGAGGCAATAAATGAGCAGTTCTTC.

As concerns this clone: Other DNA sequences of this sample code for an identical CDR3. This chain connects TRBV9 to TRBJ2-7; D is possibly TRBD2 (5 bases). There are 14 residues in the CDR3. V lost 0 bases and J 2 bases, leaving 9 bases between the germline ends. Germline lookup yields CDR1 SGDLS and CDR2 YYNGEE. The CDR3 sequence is CASSVGGMAYEQYF. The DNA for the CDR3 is TGTGCCAGCAGCGTAGGAGGGATGGCCTACGAGCAGTACTTC.

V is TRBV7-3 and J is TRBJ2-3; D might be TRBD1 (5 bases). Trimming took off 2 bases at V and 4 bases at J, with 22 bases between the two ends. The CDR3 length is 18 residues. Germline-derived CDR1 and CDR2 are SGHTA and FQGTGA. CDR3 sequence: CASSLRPIGAPWADTQYF. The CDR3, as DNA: TGTGCCAGCAGCTTACGGCCGATTGGGGCCCCTTGGGCAGATACGCAGTATTTT.

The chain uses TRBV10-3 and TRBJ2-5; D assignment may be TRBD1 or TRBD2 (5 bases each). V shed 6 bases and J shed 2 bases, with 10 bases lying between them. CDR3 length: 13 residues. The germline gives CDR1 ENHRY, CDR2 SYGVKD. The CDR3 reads CAISPEGQETQYF. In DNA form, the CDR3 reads TGTGCCATCAGCCCTGAGGGGCAAGAGACCCAGTACTTC.

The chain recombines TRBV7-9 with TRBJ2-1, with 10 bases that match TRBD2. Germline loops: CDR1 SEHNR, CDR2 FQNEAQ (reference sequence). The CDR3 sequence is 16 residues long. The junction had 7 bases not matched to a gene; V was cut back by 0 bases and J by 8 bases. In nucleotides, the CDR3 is TGTGCCAGCAGCTTAGCTAGCGGGGGGCCGGTGGATGAGCAGTTCTTC. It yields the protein CASSLASGGPVDEQFF. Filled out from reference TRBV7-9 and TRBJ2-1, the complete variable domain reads DTGVSQNPRHKITKRGQNVTFRCDPISEHNRLYWYRQTLGQGPEFLTYFQNEAQLEKSRLLSDRFSAERPKGSFSTLEIQRTEQGDSAMYLCASSLASGGPVDEQFFGPGTRLTVL.

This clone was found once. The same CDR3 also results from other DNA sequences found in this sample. Here the CDR3 reads CASSLGRGGTEAFF. For the CDR3, the DNA is TGTGCCAGCAGTTTGGGTAGGGGGGGCACTGAAGCTTTCTTT. This chain links TRBV27 with TRBJ1-1; the D gene is possibly TRBD1 (6 bases). Trimming cost V 3 bases and J 4 bases, with 12 bases left between them. The CDR3 has 14 amino acids. The germline CDR1 and CDR2 sequences are MNHEY and SMNVEV (reference sequence).

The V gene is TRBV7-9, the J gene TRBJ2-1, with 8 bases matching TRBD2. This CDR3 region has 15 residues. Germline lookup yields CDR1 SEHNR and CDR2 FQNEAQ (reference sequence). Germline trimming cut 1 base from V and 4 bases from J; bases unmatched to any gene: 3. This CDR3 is CASSLVTSEYNEQFF. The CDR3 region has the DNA TGTGCCAGCAGCTTAGTGACTAGCGAGTACAATGAGCAGTTCTTC.

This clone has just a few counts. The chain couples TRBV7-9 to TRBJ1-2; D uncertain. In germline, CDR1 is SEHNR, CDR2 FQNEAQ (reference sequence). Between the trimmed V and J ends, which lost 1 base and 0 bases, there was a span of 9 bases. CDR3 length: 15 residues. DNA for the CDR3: TGTGCCAGCAGCTTAGTTTCAACTCCTAACTATGGCTACACCTTC. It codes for CASSLVSTPNYGYTF.

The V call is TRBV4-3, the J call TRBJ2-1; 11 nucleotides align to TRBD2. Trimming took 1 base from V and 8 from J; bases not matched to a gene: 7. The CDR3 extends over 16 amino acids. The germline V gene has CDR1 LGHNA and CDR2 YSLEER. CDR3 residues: CASSQGLLAGVYEQFF. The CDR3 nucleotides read TGCGCCAGCAGCCAAGGATTACTAGCGGGAGTCTATGAGCAGTTCTTC.